Presented here are 13 T cell receptor beta chains from one specimen sequenced in a study of T cell responses to AZD1222 COVID-19 vaccine. Here immunoSEQ multiplex PCR was the method, and the copy in TCRdb shows in-frame clones only, minus some. Seen here are nearly 90,000 clones, around 88% observed once, and the top ten hold around a tenth. The sample consisted of peripheral blood, taken on day 0 of MenACWY control vaccination. Receptors were obtained from an adult in good health.

The chain combines TRBV2 with TRBJ2-2; no definite D call. Trimming cost V 7 bases and J 3 bases, with 6 bases left between them. Germline values: CDR1 SNHLY, CDR2 FYNNEI. This CDR3 has 12 amino acids. The CDR3 reads CASTFDTGELFF. For the CDR3, the DNA is TGTGCCAGCACTTTCGACACCGGGGAGCTGTTTTTT.

The CDR3 DNA is TGTGCCAGCAGCCTGGGACAGCATGGCTACACCTTC. It specifies CASSLGQHGYTF. The V call is TRBV2, the J call TRBJ1-2; 7 nucleotides agree with TRBD1. The junction had 4 bases not matched to a gene; V was cut back by 6 bases and J by 6 bases. CDR1 is SNHLY, CDR2 FYNNEI, per germline. CDR3 length equals 12 residues.

J is TRBJ2-1 and V is TRBV5-4; possibly TRBD2 for D (6 bases). CDR1 and CDR2 from the germline V gene are SGHNT and YYREEE (reference sequence). The germline V and J ends were trimmed by 4 bases and 0 bases, with 14 bases remaining between them. This CDR3 has 16 residues. This CDR3 reads CASSPNRGSSYNEQFF. The CDR3 nucleotides read TGTGCCAGCAGCCCCAACCGGGGGAGCTCCTACAATGAGCAGTTCTTC. The variable domain in full, completed from reference TRBV5-4 and TRBJ2-1, reads ETGVTQSPTHLIKTRGQQVTLRCSSQSGHNTVSWYQQALGQGPQFIFQYYREEENGRGNFPPRFSGLQFPNYSSELNVNALELDDSALYLCASSPNRGSSYNEQFFGPGTRLTVL.

The chain carries TRBV19 and TRBJ2-7; D not resolved. V dropped 3 bases and J dropped 0 bases, with 6 bases sitting between them. CDR1 LNHDA and CDR2 SQIVND come from the germline V gene (reference sequence). This CDR3 contains 13 residues. The CDR3 bases are TGTGCCAGTAGTATCGGCAACTCCTACGAGCAGTACTTC. It encodes CASSIGNSYEQYF.

The chain is built from TRBV6-1 and TRBJ1-2; possibly TRBD1 for D (6 bases). CDR1 is MNHNS, CDR2 SASEGT, per germline. The CDR3 spans 17 residues. Trimming took off 2 bases at V and 0 bases at J, with 16 bases between the two ends. The CDR3 region has the DNA TGTGCCAGCAGTGAAAGCCCACAGGGAGGGACTAACTATGGCTACACCTTC. This gives the protein CASSESPQGGTNYGYTF.

The genes are TRBV6-2 or TRBV6-3 and TRBJ1-2; weak D call: TRBD1 (6 bases). This CDR3 region has 16 residues. The V end lost 5 bases, the J end lost 4 bases, and 20 bases lay between the germline ends. Germline V lookup: CDR1 MNHEY, CDR2 SVGEGT. CDR3 in DNA: TGTGCCAGCAGTCGCCCCCGGGACATCTCAAGCTATGGCTACACCTTC. This sequence encodes CASSRPRDISSYGYTF.

This clone appeared a few times. The V gene is TRBV20-1, the J gene TRBJ1-1; D is unclear. Trimming stripped 5 bases from V and 5 bases from J, with 9 bases between. This CDR3 contains 11 residues. Germline-derived CDR1 and CDR2 are DFQATT and SNEGSKA (reference sequence). The CDR3 nucleotides read TGCAGTGCTGGAACTGTGACTGAAGCTTTCTTT. Encoded protein: CSAGTVTEAFF.

This chain links TRBV6-2 or TRBV6-3 with TRBJ2-3, with 8 nucleotides matching TRBD2. The length of the CDR3 is 16 residues. Germline CDR1 and CDR2: MNHEY and SVGEGT. Germline trimming cut 2 bases from V and 5 bases from J; bases unmatched to any gene: 9. CDR3 region: CASSYGIRGGLDTQYF. The CDR3 DNA is TGTGCCAGCAGTTACGGCATCCGGGGGGGCCTAGATACGCAGTATTTT.

V gene TRBV6-1 combines with J gene TRBJ2-3, with 12 positions matching TRBD2. CDR3 length: 18 amino acids. V was clipped by 4 bases and J by 3 bases; unmatched bases: 11. Per the germline V gene, CDR1 is MNHNS and CDR2 is SASEGT. This CDR3 is CASSALPGLAGSTDTQYF. Here the CDR3 DNA reads TGTGCCAGCAGTGCCCTCCCCGGACTAGCGGGGAGTACAGATACGCAGTATTTT.

The J gene is TRBJ1-4, the V gene TRBV19; 7 positions agree with TRBD1. Germline assignment: CDR1 LNHDA and CDR2 SQIVND (reference sequence). The CDR3 spans 14 residues. Unmatched junction bases numbered 10, after V lost 7 bases and J lost 8 bases. The CDR3 loop is CASTTRGAGEKLFF. DNA of the CDR3: TGTGCCAGTACCACCAGGGGGGCAGGCGAAAAACTGTTTTTT.

This sequence joins TRBV2 and TRBJ2-2; D is possibly TRBD2 (6 bases). Trimming removed 6 bases at V and 2 bases at J, with 13 bases between. This CDR3 spans 15 amino acids. Germline V gene sequence: CDR1 SNHLY, CDR2 FYNNEI. CDR3 nucleotides: TGTGCCAGCAGAAACGGGGGAATCAACACCGGGGAGCTGTTTTTT. Translated, it gives CASRNGGINTGELFF.

V gene TRBV7-3 combines with J gene TRBJ2-3; 8 bases are a match to TRBD1. V lost 5 bases to trimming and J lost 6 bases; unmatched junction nucleotides: 10. CDR1 and CDR2 (germline): SGHTA, FQGTGA. The CDR3 loop spans 15 amino acids. CDR3 coding DNA: TGTGCCAGCAGCCGCCGGGACAGGACGAAGGATACGCAGTATTTT. Encoded protein: CASSRRDRTKDTQYF.

The rearrangement joins TRBV24-1 to TRBJ1-1; 9 positions agree with TRBD1. Germline V gives CDR1 KGHDR, CDR2 SFDVKD. V lost 6 bases, J lost 10 bases, and 14 bases stayed unmatched. This CDR3 has 15 residues. Here the CDR3 reads CATSKGTGYPFGAFF. CDR3 bases: TGTGCCACCAGTAAAGGGACAGGGTACCCCTTTGGAGCTTTCTTT.